The clone carrying this TCR beta chain was seen at least ten times. Antigen specificity is unknown. The germline CDR1 and CDR2 sequences are MNHNY and SVGAGI (reference sequence). The CDR3 is 11 amino acids. Trimming took 5 bases from V and 5 from J, leaving 7 bases between them. The data were obtained in a study of blood T cells in healthy people across ages. Study outcomes and limitations: There were more naive CD4+ cells and higher diversity in long-lived donors than in aged donors.

Alongside a J-beta primer mix, a sample-barcoded 5' primer served in a second PCR lasting roughly 7 to 11 cycles. One entry per CDR3 protein, called by TCRdb with MiXCR from the 5' RACE reads. The sample contains around 580,000 distinct CDR3 sequences, under 55% of which appear only once. The sequence was collected from a man older than 75 in good health. The sample comprised blood. This chain links TRBV6-6 with TRBJ2-7; no clear D gene. The CDR3 sequence: CASSTDNEQYF. In DNA, the CDR3 is TGTGCCAGCAGTACCGATAACGAGCAGTACTTC.